Following are 18 T cell receptor beta chains from one sample sequenced in a study of blood T cell repertoires in COVID-19. Profiled with immunoSEQ multiplex PCR; TCRdb holds only in-frame clones, not every one. The table shows about 20,000 clones, with about 89% occurring only once. The sample comprised peripheral blood. The receptor source for this set is a woman aged 55-75 years with active COVID-19.

The rearrangement links TRBV6-5 to TRBJ1-5, with 12 nucleotides matching TRBD1. Unmatched junction bases numbered 6, after V lost 7 bases and J lost 5 bases. This CDR3 is 15 amino acids long. Looked up from germline, CDR1 is MNHEY and CDR2 is SVGAGI. Written as DNA, the CDR3 is TGTGCCAGCAAAGCCGGGACAGGGGGCGATCAGCCCCAGCATTTT. This codes for CASKAGTGGDQPQHF.

This rearrangement joins TRBV5-8 to TRBJ2-7; TRBD1 agrees at 7 bases. Germline loops: CDR1 SGHTS, CDR2 YDEGEE. The V segment lost 5 bases and the J segment 2 bases; nucleotides outside the gene matches: 4. The CDR3 spans 13 residues. The CDR3 here is CASRNRGPYEQYF. CDR3 nucleotide sequence: TGTGCCAGCAGGAACAGGGGCCCCTACGAGCAGTACTTC.

This clone turned up a few times. This chain links TRBV19 with TRBJ1-3, with no clear D. The germline V gene encodes CDR1 LNHDA and CDR2 SQIVND (reference sequence). The CDR3 covers 14 residues. The V end was cut by 7 bases, the J end by 0 bases, with 10 bases between. The CDR3 region has the DNA TGTGCCAGTAAGGAGGAATCCTCTGGAAACACCATATATTTT. Protein sequence: CASKEESSGNTIYF.

The chain uses TRBV5-6 and TRBJ1-4; D is ambiguous. The V gene's germline CDR1 is SGHDT and CDR2 YYEEEE. This CDR3 comprises 14 residues. Trimming took off 2 bases at V and 0 bases at J, with 5 bases between the two ends. The CDR3 DNA reads TGTGCCAGCAGCTTACAAGCAACTAATGAAAAACTGTTTTTT. Amino acids: CASSLQATNEKLFF. Full variable domain (missing parts from reference TRBV5-6 and TRBJ1-4): DAGVTQSPTHLIKTRGQQVTLRCSPKSGHDTVSWYQQALGQGPQFIFQYYEEEERQRGNFPDRFSGHQFPNYSSELNVNALLLGDSALYLCASSLQATNEKLFFGSGTQLSVL.

V usage is TRBV7-9 and J usage is TRBJ1-1, with D maybe TRBD1 (5 bases). The CDR3 loop spans 15 amino acids. The germline gives CDR1 SEHNR, CDR2 FQNEAQ (reference sequence). Trimming stripped 5 bases from V and 1 base from J, with 14 bases between. The CDR3 region has the DNA TGTGCCAGCAGCCGACAGCCGGGAGCGAACACTGAAGCTTTCTTT. Translating gives CASSRQPGANTEAFF.

V usage is TRBV4-2 and J usage is TRBJ2-3; 10 nucleotides match TRBD1. This CDR3 has 15 amino acids. Trimming at V came to 1 base and at J to 4 bases, leaving 2 bases not matched to a gene. In germline, CDR1 is LGHNA, CDR2 YNFKEQ. The CDR3 DNA follows: TGTGCCAGCAGCCAAGCCGGGACAGGGGCAGATACGCAGTATTTT. Residues: CASSQAGTGADTQYF.

V is TRBV5-4 and J is TRBJ1-2, with 9 bases matching TRBD1. J gave up 3 bases and V 1 base, and 1 base lay outside the gene matches. CDR1 is SGHNT and CDR2 is YYREEE in the germline V gene (reference sequence). The CDR3 sequence is 14 residues long. In DNA form, the CDR3 reads TGTGCCAGCAGCTTGCGGACAGGGGACTATGGCTACACCTTC. Its translation: CASSLRTGDYGYTF.

The V and J genes are TRBV19 and TRBJ2-3, with TRBD2 identical over 8 bases. This CDR3 comprises 15 residues. The V gene end was trimmed by 3 bases and the J gene end by 1 base; junction bases not matched to a gene: 3. Per germline, CDR1 LNHDA and CDR2 SQIVND (reference sequence). CDR3 bases: TGTGCCAGTAGTATGCGGGGGGTCCGCACAGATACGCAGTATTTT. This sequence encodes CASSMRGVRTDTQYF.

The chain carries TRBV9 and TRBJ2-2; perhaps TRBD1 as D (6 bases). The CDR3 length is 14 residues. Germline CDR1 and CDR2: SGDLS and YYNGEE. V was trimmed by 0 bases and J by 6 bases, leaving 9 bases between them. CDR3 bases: TGTGCCAGCAGCGTAGAAACAGGGCCCGGGGAGCTGTTTTTT. It specifies CASSVETGPGELFF.

The genes are TRBV5-8 and TRBJ2-7; TRBD1 matches at 9 bases. V shed 6 bases and J 3 bases; nucleotides not matched to a gene: 13. Germline V CDR1 and CDR2: SGHTS, YDEGEE. The CDR3 extends over 16 amino acids. The CDR3 DNA reads as TGTGCCAGCATCGAGCCGGGACAGGGCAATCTCTACGAGCAGTACTTC. Translated, it gives CASIEPGQGNLYEQYF.

V is TRBV2 and J is TRBJ1-1, with no clear D. The CDR3 runs to 12 residues. Germline V gives CDR1 SNHLY, CDR2 FYNNEI. V lost 7 bases and J 6 bases, leaving 12 bases between the germline ends. The CDR3: CASTRGLSEAFF. The CDR3, as DNA: TGTGCCAGCACTAGAGGTTTGTCTGAAGCTTTCTTT. Complete variable domain (other parts from reference TRBV2 and TRBJ1-1): EPEVTQTPSHQVTQMGQEVILRCVPISNHLYFYWYRQILGQKVEFLVSFYNNEISEKSEIFDDQFSVERPDGSNFTLKIRSTKLEDSAMYFCASTRGLSEAFFGQGTRLTVV.

The genes are TRBV5-1 and TRBJ1-1; 8 bases align to TRBD1. The germline gives CDR1 SGHRS, CDR2 YFSETQ. The CDR3 covers 15 residues. Losses at the gene ends were 2 bases for V and 5 bases for J; bases not matched to a gene: 8. The CDR3 here is CASSFAGGGYTEAFF. The CDR3 DNA reads as TGCGCCAGCAGCTTTGCAGGGGGCGGCTATACTGAAGCTTTCTTT.

The J gene is TRBJ1-1, the V gene TRBV5-1; D is possibly TRBD1 (6 bases). The CDR3 loop spans 17 amino acids. Germline loops: CDR1 SGHRS, CDR2 YFSETQ. Trimming removed 0 bases at V and 1 base at J, with 16 bases between. The CDR3 sequence: CASSLGLRDTRNTEAFF. The CDR3 nucleotides read TGCGCCAGCAGCTTGGGGCTCCGGGACACGAGGAACACTGAAGCTTTCTTT. The variable domain in full, with the rest retrieved from reference TRBV5-1 and TRBJ1-1, is KAGVTQTPRYLIKTRGQQVTLSCSPISGHRSVSWYQQTPGQGLQFLFEYFSETQRNKGNFPGRFSGRQFSNSRSEMNVSTLELGDSALYLCASSLGLRDTRNTEAFFGQGTRLTVV.

This chain joins TRBV6-5 and TRBJ2-7; tentatively, D is TRBD2 (7 bases). CDR3 size: 15 residues. Looked up from germline, CDR1 is MNHEY and CDR2 is SVGAGI. The V end lost 7 bases, the J end lost 6 bases, and 22 bases lay between the germline ends. Written as DNA, the CDR3 is TGTGCCAGCACCCTAGGGGGAGGGAAAGGGACCGAGCAGTACTTC. It specifies CASTLGGGKGTEQYF.

The chain couples TRBV18 to TRBJ1-4, with 8 bases matching TRBD1. The V gene end was trimmed by 3 bases and the J gene end by 8 bases; junction bases not matched to a gene: 2. In germline, CDR1 is KGHSH, CDR2 LQKENI. The CDR3 runs 13 residues. The CDR3 region is CASSPGQGEKLFF. In nucleotides, the CDR3 is TGTGCCAGCTCACCTGGACAGGGCGAAAAACTGTTTTTT.

V is TRBV2 and J is TRBJ2-2; possibly TRBD1 for D (6 bases). This CDR3 spans 14 amino acids. Trimming took off 5 bases at V and 6 bases at J, with 13 bases between the two ends. CDR1 and CDR2 (germline): SNHLY, FYNNEI. The CDR3 DNA is TGTGCCAGCAGTCGGGACAAGTCGTCCGGGGAGCTGTTTTTT. As protein: CASSRDKSSGELFF.

The V call is TRBV2, the J call TRBJ2-7, with 9 bases identical to TRBD1. This CDR3 region has 15 residues. The germline V gene encodes CDR1 SNHLY and CDR2 FYNNEI. The trim removed 8 bases at V and 1 base at J, leaving 9 bases unmatched. The CDR3 loop is CASGFYGTGSYEQYF. CDR3 coding DNA: TGTGCCAGCGGATTTTACGGGACAGGGTCCTACGAGCAGTACTTC.

V usage is TRBV11-2 and J usage is TRBJ2-3; 7 bases are shared with TRBD2. The CDR3 runs to 13 residues. Germline V gene data show CDR1 as SGHAT and CDR2 as FQNNGV. J was trimmed by 6 bases and V by 5 bases; bases with no gene match: 5. This chain's CDR3 is CASSLGEGDTQYF. CDR3 bases: TGTGCCAGCAGCCTAGGGGAGGGGGATACGCAGTATTTT.